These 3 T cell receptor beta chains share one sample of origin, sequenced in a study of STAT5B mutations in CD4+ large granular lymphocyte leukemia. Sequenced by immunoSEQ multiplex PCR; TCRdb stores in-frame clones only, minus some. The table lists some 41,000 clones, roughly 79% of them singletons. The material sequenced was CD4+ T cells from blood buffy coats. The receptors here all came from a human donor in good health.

CDR3 bases: TGTGCCAGCAGCCCGACTAGCGGGCCAGCAGATACGCAGTATTTT. Its protein product is CASSPTSGPADTQYF. This rearrangement joins TRBV6-6 to TRBJ2-3; TRBD2 aligns across 10 bases. CDR3 length: 15 amino acids. V shed 6 bases and J 4 bases; nucleotides not matched to a gene: 7. The germline V gene has CDR1 MNHNY and CDR2 SVGAGI (reference sequence).

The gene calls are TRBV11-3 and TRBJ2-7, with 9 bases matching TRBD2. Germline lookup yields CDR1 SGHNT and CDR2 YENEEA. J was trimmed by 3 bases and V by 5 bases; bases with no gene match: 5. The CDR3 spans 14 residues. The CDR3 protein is CASSLSGSGYEQYF. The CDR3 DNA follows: TGTGCCAGCAGCCTTAGCGGGAGCGGCTACGAGCAGTACTTC.

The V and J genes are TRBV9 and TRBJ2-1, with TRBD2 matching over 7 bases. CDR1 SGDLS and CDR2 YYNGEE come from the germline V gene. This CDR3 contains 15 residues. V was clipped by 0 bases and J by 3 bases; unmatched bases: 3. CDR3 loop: CASSVGSSGYNEQFF. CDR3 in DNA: TGTGCCAGCAGCGTAGGTTCTAGCGGCTACAATGAGCAGTTCTTC.